This TCR beta chain originates from a study of cytomegalovirus exposure and HLA in healthy donors. With 60 Vbeta and 13 Jbeta primers, the PCR was carried out. Sequencing used immunoSEQ multiplex PCR; TCRdb keeps in-frame clones, though not all of them. This sample has around 300,000 clones, with just under 85% found just once. The CDR3 runs to 14 residues. The germline V gene has CDR1 PRHDT and CDR2 FYEKMQ (reference sequence). Trimming cost V 7 bases and J 0 bases, with 9 bases left between them. This rearrangement joins TRBV13 to TRBJ2-2; D possibly corresponds to TRBD1 (6 bases). The receptor comes from a woman aged 40 to 50 in good health and CMV-seropositive. Input material: PBMCs. In nucleotides, the CDR3 is TGTGCCAGCACCCGGGACACGAACACCGGGGAGCTGTTTTTT. Translation gives CASTRDTNTGELFF.